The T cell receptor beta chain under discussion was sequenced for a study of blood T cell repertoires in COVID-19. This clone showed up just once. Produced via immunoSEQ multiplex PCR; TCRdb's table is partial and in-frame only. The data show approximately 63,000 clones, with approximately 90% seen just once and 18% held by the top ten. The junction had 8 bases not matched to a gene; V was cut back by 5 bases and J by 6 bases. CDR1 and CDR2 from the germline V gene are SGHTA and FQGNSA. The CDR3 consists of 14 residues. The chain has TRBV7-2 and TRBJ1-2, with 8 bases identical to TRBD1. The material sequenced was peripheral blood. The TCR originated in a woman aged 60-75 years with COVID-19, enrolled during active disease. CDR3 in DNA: TGTGCCAGCAGCCAGGACAGGGTGGTACATGGCTACACCTTC. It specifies CASSQDRVVHGYTF.